These 4 T cell receptor beta chains originate from one sample sequenced in a study of cytomegalovirus exposure and HLA in healthy donors. It was with 60 Vbeta and 13 Jbeta primers that the PCR ran. Sequenced by immunoSEQ multiplex PCR; TCRdb stores in-frame clones only, minus some. The data contain about 160,000 clones, around four fifths of them singletons. Sequenced material: PBMCs. The receptors were gathered from a man between 18 and 29 years old in good health and CMV-seropositive.

V usage is TRBV5-1 and J usage is TRBJ2-7; D may be TRBD1 (5 bases). Germline CDR1 is SGHRS and CDR2 is YFSETQ. This CDR3 region has 14 residues. V shed 0 bases and J shed 0 bases, with 7 bases lying between them. CDR3: CASSLETVSYEQYF. The DNA for the CDR3 is TGCGCCAGCAGCTTGGAGACAGTCTCCTACGAGCAGTACTTC.

V gene TRBV6-1 combines with J gene TRBJ1-2; TRBD1 is a possible D gene (6 bases). This CDR3 has 15 amino acids. Trimming cost V 5 bases and J 7 bases, with 20 bases left between them. Germline V gene sequence: CDR1 MNHNS, CDR2 SASEGT. The CDR3 region is CASSPAAGGPGGYTF. In DNA, the CDR3 is TGTGCCAGCAGTCCGGCGGCGGGGGGCCCTGGTGGCTACACCTTC.

The CDR3 here is CASSQGGRGMDTQYF. For the CDR3, the DNA is TGCGCCAGCAGCCAAGGCGGGAGGGGAATGGATACGCAGTATTTT. This chain uses TRBV4-3 with TRBJ2-3, with 9 positions matching TRBD2. CDR1 is LGHNA and CDR2 is YSLEER in the germline V gene. J gave up 6 bases and V 1 base, and 5 bases lay outside the gene matches. The CDR3 covers 15 residues.

The CDR3 DNA sequence: TGTGCCAGCACCAGTAACTATGGCTACACCTTC. This encodes CASTSNYGYTF. This chain connects TRBV2 to TRBJ1-2, with no clear D. The V and J ends lost 7 bases and 1 base respectively, with 4 bases between them. CDR1 is SNHLY, CDR2 FYNNEI, per germline. The CDR3 contains 11 residues.